The clone carrying this T cell receptor (beta chain) occurred once. The data are from a study of blood T cell repertoires in COVID-19. Study context: Donors in the United States, Italy and Spain gave samples during acute or convalescent COVID-19.

The V gene's germline CDR1 is SGHTA and CDR2 FQGNSA. Germline trimming cut 3 bases from V and 4 bases from J; bases unmatched to any gene: 3. The CDR3 extends over 14 amino acids. TCRdb keeps only in-frame clones here, not all; method: immunoSEQ multiplex PCR. Of under 250,000 clones in the sample, about four fifths are singletons; the top ten hold less than 3%. The TCR was taken from a man in his fifties with active or convalescent COVID-19. The genes are TRBV7-2 and TRBJ2-7, with 10 positions matching TRBD2. The sample comprised peripheral blood. CDR3: CASSFSGGQYEQYF. The CDR3, as DNA: TGTGCCAGCAGCTTTAGCGGGGGGCAATACGAGCAGTACTTC.